This record covers a single T cell receptor beta chain. In this sample, this clonotype turned up many times. Its antigen has not been determined. The junction departs from the called germline gene at one end, perhaps through a read error. The CDR3 spans 12 residues, from the cysteine through the phenylalanine. This entry keeps only the CDR3 DNA: 36 bases, framed from base 1. CDR1 SGHRS and CDR2 YFSETQ are derived from the germline V gene. These reads were obtained on an Illumina HiSeq 2500. First-strand cDNA was synthesized with Superscript III and a set of TRAV- and TRBV-specific primers, covering both TCRalpha and TCRbeta chains. A roughly 20-cycle PCR with Phusion amplified the TCRs, pairing a constant-region primer with the adapter that was attached to the V primers. Isolated mRNA was amplified with the MessageAmp II aRNA Amplification Kit, using an approximately 16-hour in vitro transcription at 37°C. mRNA for TCR sequencing was isolated with the Dynabeads mRNA DIRECT Purification Kit. Indexed Illumina adapters were added in a second Phusion PCR of about 26 cycles, and the PCR products were purified with AMPure XP beads. Per the authors' processing: Custom Perl scripts pooled TCR sequences encoding the same protein, removed out-of-frame sequences and computed each clonotype's abundance. Any TCR sequence supported by only a single read was excluded from analysis. The metrics used to describe the repertoires included Shannon entropy, Gini index, clonality, richness, and the frequency of TCRs shared between repertoires. TCRdb handled the public reads itself, with Q25 trimming in fastp and clone calling in MiXCR, and kept productive beta chains. Rows are unified per CDR3 protein, each entry keeping the most common DNA and genes. It is TCRdb's table, rather than the study itself, that gives the V and J calls and clone size. This sample lists 54,000 or so distinct CDR3 sequences; around 25% were detected once. Approximately 5.4% of the sample lies in the top ten.

These data come from a study of low-dose radiotherapy and immunotherapy resistance in tumors (dated 2022 in TCRdb). Notes on the research overall: In Cohort 1, each fraction delivered 0.5 Gy every 2 weeks, and the prescribed total PTV dose was 6.5 Gy. For Cohort 2, the dose was 1 Gy per fraction given every two weeks, adding up to 13 Gy in total across 26 weeks. Nivolumab was administered intravenously as a 240 mg flat dose every two weeks, and ipilimumab was administered intravenously at 1 mg/kg every six weeks. Every two weeks, patients got intravenous cyclophosphamide at 200 mg/m2, given one day ahead of each radiation and immunotherapy administration. Starting on cycle 1 day 1, patients took 300 mg of aspirin by mouth once daily for four cycles. The trial did not randomize participants into treatment groups. Eight patients were included in the translational analysis: three from the first dose cohort and the first five from the second dose cohort.

This sample's time point label indicates: before trial treatment. The donors came from RACIN, which was a single-arm phase I dose-escalation trial that paired nivolumab and ipilimumab with aspirin, low-dose cyclophosphamide and low-dose radiotherapy. Patients with advanced, TIL-negative solid tumors were considered eligible. The material sequenced was PBMCs, taken before treatment. This clonotype was sampled from a male donor with prostate cancer. The chain is assembled from TRBV5-1 and TRBJ2-1; a weak D assignment points to TRBD2 (6 bases agree). The CDR3 is CASSFGGNEQFF. The DNA sequence is TGTGCCAGCAGCTTTGGAGGGAATGAGCAGTTCTTC.